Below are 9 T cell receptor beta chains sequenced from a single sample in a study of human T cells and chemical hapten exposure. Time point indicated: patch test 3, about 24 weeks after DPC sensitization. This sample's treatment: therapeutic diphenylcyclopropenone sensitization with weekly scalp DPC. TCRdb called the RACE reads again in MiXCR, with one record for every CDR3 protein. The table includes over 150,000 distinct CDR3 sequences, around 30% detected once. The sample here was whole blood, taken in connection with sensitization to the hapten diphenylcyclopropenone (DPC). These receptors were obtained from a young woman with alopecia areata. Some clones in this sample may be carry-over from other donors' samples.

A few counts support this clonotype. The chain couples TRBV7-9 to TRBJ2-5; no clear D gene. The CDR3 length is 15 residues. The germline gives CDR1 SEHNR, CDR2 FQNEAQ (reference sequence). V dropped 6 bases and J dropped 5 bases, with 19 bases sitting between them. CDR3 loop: CASRQNPGDPETQYF. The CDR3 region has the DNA TGTGCCAGCAGACAAAATCCGGGTGATCCGGAGACCCAGTACTTC.

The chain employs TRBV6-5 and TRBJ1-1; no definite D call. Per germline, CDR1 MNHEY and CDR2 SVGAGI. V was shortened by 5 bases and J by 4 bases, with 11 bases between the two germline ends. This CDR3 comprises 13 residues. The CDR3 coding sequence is TGTGCCAGCAGTGCGATGTCGGGCACTGAAGCTTTCTTT. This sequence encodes CASSAMSGTEAFF.

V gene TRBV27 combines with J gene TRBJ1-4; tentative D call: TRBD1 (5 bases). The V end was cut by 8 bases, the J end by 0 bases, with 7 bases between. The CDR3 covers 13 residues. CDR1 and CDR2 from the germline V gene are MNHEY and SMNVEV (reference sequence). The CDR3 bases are TGTGCCAGCGGACATACAACTAATGAAAAACTGTTTTTT. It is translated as CASGHTTNEKLFF.

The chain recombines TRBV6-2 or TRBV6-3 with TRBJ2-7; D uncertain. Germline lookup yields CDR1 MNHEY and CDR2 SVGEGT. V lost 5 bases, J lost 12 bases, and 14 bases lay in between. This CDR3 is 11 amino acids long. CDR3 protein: CASSRNGRGYF. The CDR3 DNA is TGTGCCAGCAGTAGAAACGGACGAGGGTACTTC.

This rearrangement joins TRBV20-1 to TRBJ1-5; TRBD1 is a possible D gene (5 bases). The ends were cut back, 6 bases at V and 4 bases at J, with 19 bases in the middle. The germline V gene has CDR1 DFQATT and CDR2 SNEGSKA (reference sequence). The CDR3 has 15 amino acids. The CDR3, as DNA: TGCAGTGCCCTACCCCGGGACGGAGGGAATCAGCCCCAGCATTTT. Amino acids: CSALPRDGGNQPQHF.

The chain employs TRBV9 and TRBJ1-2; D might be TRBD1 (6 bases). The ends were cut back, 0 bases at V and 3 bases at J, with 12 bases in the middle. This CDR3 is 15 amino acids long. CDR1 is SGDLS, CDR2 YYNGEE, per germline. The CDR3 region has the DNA TGTGCCAGCAGCGTAGAGCAGGGGTTGGACTATGGCTACACCTTC. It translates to CASSVEQGLDYGYTF.

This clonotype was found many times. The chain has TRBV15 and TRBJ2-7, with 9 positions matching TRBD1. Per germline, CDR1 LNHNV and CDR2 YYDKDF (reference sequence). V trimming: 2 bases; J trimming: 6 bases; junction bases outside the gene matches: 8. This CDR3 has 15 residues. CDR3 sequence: CATSRTGTGYSEQYF. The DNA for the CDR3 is TGTGCCACCAGCAGAACCGGGACAGGGTACTCCGAGCAGTACTTC.

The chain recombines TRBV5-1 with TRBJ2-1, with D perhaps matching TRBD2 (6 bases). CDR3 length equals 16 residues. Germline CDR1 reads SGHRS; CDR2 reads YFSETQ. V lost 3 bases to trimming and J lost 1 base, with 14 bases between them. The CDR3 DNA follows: TGCGCCAGCAGCTCGGACCCTAGCGTTTCCTACAATGAGCAGTTCTTC. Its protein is CASSSDPSVSYNEQFF. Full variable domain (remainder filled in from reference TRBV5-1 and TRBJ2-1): KAGVTQTPRYLIKTRGQQVTLSCSPISGHRSVSWYQQTPGQGLQFLFEYFSETQRNKGNFPGRFSGRQFSNSRSEMNVSTLELGDSALYLCASSSDPSVSYNEQFFGPGTRLTVL.

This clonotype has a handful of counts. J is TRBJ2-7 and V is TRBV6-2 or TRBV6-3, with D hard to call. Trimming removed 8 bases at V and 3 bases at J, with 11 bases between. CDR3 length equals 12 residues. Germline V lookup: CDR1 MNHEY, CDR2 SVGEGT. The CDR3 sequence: CASGVRYYEQYF. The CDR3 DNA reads TGTGCCAGCGGGGTCAGGTACTACGAGCAGTACTTC.